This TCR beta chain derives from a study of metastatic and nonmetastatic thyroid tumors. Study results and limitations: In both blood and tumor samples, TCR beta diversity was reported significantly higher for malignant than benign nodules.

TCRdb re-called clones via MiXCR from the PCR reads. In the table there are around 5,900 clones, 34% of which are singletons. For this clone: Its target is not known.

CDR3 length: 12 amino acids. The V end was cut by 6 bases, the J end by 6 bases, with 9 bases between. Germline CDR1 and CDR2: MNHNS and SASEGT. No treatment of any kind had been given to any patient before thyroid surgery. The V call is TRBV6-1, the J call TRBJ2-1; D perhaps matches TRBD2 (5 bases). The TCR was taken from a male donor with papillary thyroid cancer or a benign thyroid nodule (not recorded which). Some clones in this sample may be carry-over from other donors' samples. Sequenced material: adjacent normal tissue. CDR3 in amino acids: CASSDYRNEQFF. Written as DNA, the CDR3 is TGTGCCAGCAGCGACTATCGCAATGAGCAGTTCTTC.